Here is one T cell receptor beta chain with its context. In the original workflow: Nucleated cell number was recorded as an estimate derived from reference gene primer amplification. TCRdb's table, derived via immunoSEQ multiplex PCR, lists solely in-frame clones and lacks some. For V, J and clone size, that table is used; D and trimming come from the DNA. Among 100,000 to 150,000 clones listed, around nine tenths were seen once. This record belongs to a study of blood T cell repertoires in COVID-19. As for the study in general: PBMCs, B-cell-depleted T cells, or T cells were the source of the cDNA or gDNA that made up the material.

The CDR3 runs to 11 residues. Germline assignment: CDR1 SGHDN and CDR2 FVKESK. The V gene lost 1 base and the J gene lost 10 bases, with 6 bases spanning the gap. In Seattle, patients joined the study during active infection and were tracked longitudinally. The sequenced sample was peripheral blood. The receptor was derived from a woman in her seventies with COVID-19, enrolled during active disease. The rearrangement uses TRBV14 and TRBJ2-3; tentatively, D is TRBD2 (6 bases). This chain's CDR3 is CASSQGGAQYF. The CDR3 bases are TGTGCCAGCAGCCAAGGGGGGGCGCAGTATTTT. The full variable domain, with the rest looked up from reference TRBV14 and TRBJ2-3, is EAGVTQFPSHSVIEKGQTVTLRCDPISGHDNLYWYRRVMGKEIKFLLHFVKESKQDESGMPNNRFLAERTGGTYSTLKVQPAELEDSGVYFCASSQGGAQYFGPGTRLTVL.